The 25 T cell receptor beta chains reported below all come from one sample, sequenced in a study of T cell changes during pregnancy in multiple sclerosis. TCRdb keeps only in-frame clones here, not all; method: immunoSEQ multiplex PCR. The table includes 9,500 to 15,000 clones, approximately 90% detected once. This material consisted of CD8+ T cells from peripheral blood mononuclear cells, taken in the second trimester of pregnancy. The receptors were sampled from a female donor in good health, enrolled as a control in a pregnancy study.

This sequence joins TRBV5-1 and TRBJ1-5; D is unresolved. The V and J ends lost 5 bases and 5 bases respectively, with 11 bases between them. CDR1 and CDR2 from the germline V gene are SGHRS and YFSETQ. The CDR3 runs 13 residues. DNA of the CDR3: TGCGCCAGCAGTCCTGAGGGCGATCAGCCCCAGCATTTT. Protein sequence: CASSPEGDQPQHF.

The gene calls are TRBV7-6 and TRBJ2-3, with TRBD2 matching 9 bases. This CDR3 is built from 14 residues. The V gene end was trimmed by 4 bases and the J gene end by 8 bases; junction bases not matched to a gene: 7. The germline V gene encodes CDR1 SGHVS and CDR2 FNYEAQ. CDR3 coding DNA: TGTGCCAGCAGCTCTAGCGGGGCCTCAGGTACGCAGTATTTT. It codes for CASSSSGASGTQYF.

The chain employs TRBV2 and TRBJ2-7; 7 bases agree with TRBD2. The germline gives CDR1 SNHLY, CDR2 FYNNEI. V lost 3 bases, J lost 0 bases, and 5 bases stayed unmatched. This CDR3 is built from 15 residues. CDR3 region: CASSDMTGGSYEQYF. Written as DNA, the CDR3 is TGTGCCAGCAGTGATATGACGGGAGGCTCCTACGAGCAGTACTTC.

The CDR3 reads CASSPTGPNPGGNYGYTF. Here the CDR3 DNA reads TGTGCCAGCAGCCCCACGGGACCGAACCCCGGGGGGAACTATGGCTACACCTTC. This chain links TRBV7-9 with TRBJ1-2; possible D gene TRBD1, 5 bases. Between the trimmed V and J ends, which lost 5 bases and 2 bases, there was a span of 24 bases. Per the germline V gene, CDR1 is SEHNR and CDR2 is FQNEAQ (reference sequence). The CDR3 spans 18 residues.

By frequency in the sample, this clone is medium-sized (0.01 to 0.1%). The chain uses TRBV6-4 and TRBJ2-1; 9 nucleotides agree with TRBD2. Germline V gene lookup returns CDR1 MRHNA and CDR2 SNTAGT. J gave up 7 bases and V 8 bases, and 12 bases lay outside the gene matches. This CDR3 spans 15 amino acids. DNA of the CDR3: TGTGCCAGCGCCGAAGGTAGCGGGGGAGGTAATGAGCAGTTCTTC. It yields the protein CASAEGSGGGNEQFF.

The rearrangement joins TRBV27 to TRBJ2-7; 7 bases match TRBD1. The CDR3 has 15 residues. V lost 3 bases and J lost 4; bases outside the gene matches: 9. Germline lookup yields CDR1 MNHEY and CDR2 SMNVEV (reference sequence). DNA for the CDR3: TGTGCCAGCAGTTTGGACCCGACAGGGATATACGAGCAGTACTTC. It specifies CASSLDPTGIYEQYF.

V is TRBV6-6 and J is TRBJ2-1, with 9 bases fitting TRBD2. V gave up 5 bases and J gave up 9 bases; unmatched junction bases: 2. The length of the CDR3 is 12 residues. Germline values: CDR1 MNHNY, CDR2 SVGAGI (reference sequence). CDR3 region: CASSHSGGEQFF. CDR3 nucleotide sequence: TGTGCCAGCAGTCATAGCGGGGGTGAGCAGTTCTTC.

This chain uses TRBV9 with TRBJ1-5; unclear D gene. CDR3 length: 14 amino acids. Deletions cut 0 bases from V and 0 bases from J, with 4 bases between. In germline, CDR1 is SGDLS, CDR2 YYNGEE. The DNA for the CDR3 is TGTGCCAGCAGCGTAGGGAGTAGCAATCAGCCCCAGCATTTT. Protein sequence: CASSVGSSNQPQHF.

The CDR3 is CASSLPETGGYEQYF. DNA of the CDR3: TGTGCCAGCAGTTTACCTGAGACAGGGGGCTACGAGCAGTACTTC. This rearrangement joins TRBV7-8 to TRBJ2-7; 9 bases fit TRBD1. The V segment lost 6 bases and the J segment 3 bases; nucleotides outside the gene matches: 9. The CDR3 sequence is 15 residues long. The V gene's germline CDR1 is SGHVS and CDR2 FQNEAQ.

The V and J genes are TRBV7-2 and TRBJ1-1; D remains ambiguous. The germline V gene encodes CDR1 SGHTA and CDR2 FQGNSA. The CDR3 has 14 residues. Trimming stripped 0 bases from V and 5 bases from J, with 10 bases between. The CDR3 region is CASSLAAGGTEAFF. The CDR3 DNA reads TGTGCCAGCAGCTTAGCGGCGGGAGGGACTGAAGCTTTCTTT.

The gene calls are TRBV9 and TRBJ2-5; a weak D match, TRBD1 (6 bases). The DNA end lines up better with TRBJ2-7; the J call may be wrong. Looked up from germline, CDR1 is SGDLS and CDR2 is YYNGEE. This CDR3 is 13 amino acids long. CDR3 sequence (DNA): TGTGCCAGCAGCGTAGCTTACAGGGACGAGCAGTACTTC. Translating it yields CASSVAYRDEQYF.

This chain connects TRBV7-6 to TRBJ2-3; tentative D call: TRBD2 (6 bases). The V gene lost 5 bases and the J gene lost 3 bases, with 12 bases spanning the gap. The CDR3 covers 14 residues. The germline V gene has CDR1 SGHVS and CDR2 FNYEAQ. CDR3 sequence reads: CASSPGLTTDTQYF. CDR3 nucleotides: TGTGCCAGCAGCCCGGGACTCACTACAGATACGCAGTATTTT.

The chain has TRBV30 and TRBJ1-2; possible D gene TRBD1, 5 bases. Germline CDR1 is GTSNPN and CDR2 is SVGIG (reference sequence). V lost 0 bases, J lost 2 bases, and 7 bases lay in between. This CDR3 comprises 13 residues. Here the CDR3 reads CAWSVTGNYGYTF. CDR3 DNA sequence: TGTGCCTGGAGTGTCACAGGAAACTATGGCTACACCTTC.

V is TRBV5-4 and J is TRBJ2-7, with no clear D. The CDR3 runs 16 residues. V dropped 2 bases and J dropped 3 bases, with 18 bases sitting between them. In germline, CDR1 is SGHNT, CDR2 YYREEE (reference sequence). The CDR3 region is CASSFKSDSADYEQYF. CDR3 DNA: TGTGCCAGCAGCTTCAAGAGCGATTCGGCGGACTACGAGCAGTACTTC.

V usage is TRBV6-5 and J usage is TRBJ2-3; 13 bases fit TRBD2. The CDR3 loop spans 15 amino acids. The V gene end was trimmed by 2 bases and the J gene end by 4 bases; junction bases not matched to a gene: 0. Germline V CDR1 and CDR2: MNHEY, SVGAGI. The CDR3 sequence: CASSYTSGGADTQYF. CDR3 DNA sequence: TGTGCCAGCAGTTACACTAGCGGGGGGGCAGATACGCAGTATTTT.

The genes are TRBV30 and TRBJ2-1; perhaps TRBD2 as D (5 bases). From germline, CDR1 is GTSNPN and CDR2 SVGIG (reference sequence). Trimming left V 5 bases short and J 0 bases short, with 11 bases between. CDR3 size: 14 residues. The CDR3 region is CAWGLGSSYNEQFF. Here the CDR3 DNA reads TGTGCCTGGGGACTTGGAAGCTCCTACAATGAGCAGTTCTTC.

The chain recombines TRBV29-1 with TRBJ2-1, with 11 nucleotides matching TRBD1. CDR3 length: 15 amino acids. Germline V gives CDR1 SQVTM, CDR2 ANQGSEA. Trimming removed 3 bases from V and 1 base from J; junction bases left unmatched: 2. CDR3 nucleotide sequence: TGCAGCGTTGATGGGACAGGGGGGTCCTACAATGAGCAGTTCTTC. It codes for CSVDGTGGSYNEQFF.

This clone was found a few times. The chain combines TRBV27 with TRBJ2-3; a possible D gene is TRBD1 (6 bases). The CDR3 runs 15 residues. Germline assignment: CDR1 MNHEY and CDR2 SMNVEV (reference sequence). The V and J ends lost 8 bases and 2 bases respectively, with 17 bases between them. Here the CDR3 reads CASADPGHPTDTQYF. The DNA of the CDR3 is TGTGCCAGCGCGGACCCGGGACACCCCACAGATACGCAGTATTTT.

This sequence joins TRBV6-1 and TRBJ1-2; 7 nucleotides line up with TRBD1. There are 14 residues in the CDR3. The germline V gene encodes CDR1 MNHNS and CDR2 SASEGT. The J segment lost 8 bases and the V segment lost 3 bases, leaving 9 bases of the junction unmatched. CDR3 sequence: CASSEGDSSAGYTF. The CDR3 DNA is TGTGCCAGCAGTGAGGGGGACAGCTCTGCCGGCTACACCTTC.

This rearrangement joins TRBV4-1 to TRBJ2-2; TRBD2 aligns across 8 bases. The CDR3 is 18 residues long. The J segment lost 0 bases and the V segment lost 4 bases, leaving 10 bases of the junction unmatched. CDR1 is MGHRA and CDR2 is YSYEKL in the germline V gene. CDR3 protein: CASSPGGTPSTNTGELFF. The CDR3 nucleotides are TGCGCCAGCAGCCCGGGAGGGACACCCTCAACGAACACCGGGGAGCTGTTTTTT.

The rearrangement uses TRBV9 and TRBJ2-1; 7 nucleotides match TRBD2. The CDR3 has 13 residues. The V and J ends lost 4 bases and 9 bases, in that order; junction bases with no gene match: 7. Germline V CDR1 and CDR2: SGDLS, YYNGEE. CDR3: CASSPDTGGEQFF. CDR3 nucleotides: TGTGCCAGCAGCCCTGATACGGGGGGTGAGCAGTTCTTC.

The chain carries TRBV9 and TRBJ2-3; 10 positions match TRBD2. Trimming removed 4 bases from V and 3 bases from J; junction bases left unmatched: 8. The CDR3 has 16 residues. Germline lookup yields CDR1 SGDLS and CDR2 YYNGEE. CDR3 sequence (DNA): TGTGCCAGCAGCCCTCATAGCGGGGGGATTACAGATACGCAGTATTTT. As protein: CASSPHSGGITDTQYF.

The CDR3 sequence is CASSSLKQGQETQYF. The DNA for the CDR3 is TGTGCCAGCAGCTCGCTAAAACAGGGCCAAGAGACCCAGTACTTC. The V gene is TRBV6-5, the J gene TRBJ2-5; D is perhaps TRBD1 (6 bases). The ends were cut back, 6 bases at V and 1 base at J, with 15 bases in the middle. Germline V gene sequence: CDR1 MNHEY, CDR2 SVGAGI. This CDR3 spans 15 amino acids.

This chain connects TRBV29-1 to TRBJ1-2, with D possibly being TRBD1 (6 bases). Trimming cost V 3 bases and J 8 bases, with 13 bases left between them. CDR1 and CDR2 (germline): SQVTM, ANQGSEA. The CDR3 runs to 12 residues. The CDR3 loop reads CSVDLGAGGYTF. The CDR3 nucleotides read TGCAGCGTTGATCTGGGGGCAGGAGGCTACACCTTC.

V is TRBV9 and J is TRBJ1-1; 11 bases fit TRBD1. The junction had 5 bases not matched to a gene; V was cut back by 3 bases and J by 1 base. The CDR3 extends over 16 amino acids. CDR1 SGDLS and CDR2 YYNGEE come from the germline V gene. This CDR3 reads CASSAGTGGPNTEAFF. CDR3 DNA sequence: TGTGCCAGCAGCGCGGGGACAGGGGGACCGAACACTGAAGCTTTCTTT. The whole variable domain, remainder taken from reference TRBV9 and TRBJ1-1, is DSGVTQTPKHLITATGQRVTLRCSPRSGDLSVYWYQQSLDQGLQFLIQYYNGEERAKGNILERFSAQQFPDLHSELNLSSLELGDSALYFCASSAGTGGPNTEAFFGQGTRLTVV.